The T cell receptor (beta chain) described here comes from a study of CD8 T cells in Susac syndrome (dated by TCRdb to between 2019 and 2020). Notes on the research overall: Of the Susac syndrome patients who were sequenced, roughly 8 were in clinical remission while six had clinically active disease. At the time of blood withdrawal, Susac syndrome patients were either therapy-naive, taking corticosteroids (with some also receiving IVIg), or on IVIg alone. Repertoire sequencing was used to test whether CD8+ T cell activation and differentiation in Susac syndrome was antigen driven.

Broad study findings and their caveats: The CD4+ T cell repertoire of patients with Susac syndrome showed no detectable clonal expansion. The number of individuals in the TCR sequencing and HLA analysis was acknowledged as relatively small.

Peripheral blood CD8+ and CD4+ T cells from healthy donors, Susac syndrome patients and multiple sclerosis patients were profiled by high-throughput TCR beta sequencing. Susac syndrome patients met recently defined diagnostic criteria for definite or probable disease. CD8+ TEMRA cells were enriched by FACS, while bulk CD8+ and CD4+ T cells were purified by magnetic negative isolation. Blood was drawn into EDTA tubes, processed within 24 hours, and PBMCs were isolated by density gradient centrifugation. PBMCs intended for TCR sequencing were cryopreserved in liquid nitrogen and thawed later in a water bath at 37 degrees C. A purity of at least 90% was achieved for sorted or isolated CD4+, CD8+ and CD8+ TEMRA cells. Turning to this clonotype: It lacks a known antigen. No much larger clone exists at a distance of one base, and base qualities are not known.

RNA was extracted using the RNeasy kit, and roughly 0.5 to 1 ug of the RNA was reverse transcribed with random hexamers. The immunoSEQ multiplex PCR assay, which covers 54 Vbeta and 13 Jbeta segments, was used to amplify TCR beta CDR3 regions. PCR amplification bias was corrected using a synthetic template baseline for primer optimization and computational correction. The original methods were these. Reads were annotated to V, D and J genes according to IMGT and were analyzed with immunoSEQ Analyzer, with only productive sequences retained. Clonality was computed as one minus Shannon entropy normalized by log2 of the number of productive unique sequences. Public and private clones were assessed among the 100 most prevalent clones of each patient and control. A clone was defined as Susac-specific if it was absent from the healthy and MS cohorts, from more than 850 published viral clones and from other ImmuneACCESS disease sequences. The raw public reads went through TCRdb reprocessing: fastp at Q25, MiXCR clone calling, in-frame beta chains kept. For every CDR3 protein sequence, its rows merge into one entry that carries the most common genes and DNA. The V and J calls were determined by TCRdb, not by the authors. The sample has 120,000 or so distinct CDR3 sequences on record, approximately 96% of them singletons. The ten most abundant clones make up more than 0.12% of the sample.

The sample comprised CD4+ T cells from PBMCs. The clonotype was recovered from a human donor with Susac syndrome.

The CDR3 loop reads CSVEGGVGYTF. The DNA sequence reads TGCAGCGTTGAGGGGGGGGTCGGCTACACCTTC. This chain is built from TRBV29-1 and TRBJ1-2; the D gene is perhaps TRBD1, from 5 matching bases. V is cut by 3 bases and J by 8 bases, and the space between the germline ends is 10 bases. The CDR3 starts with the cysteine, ends with the phenylalanine, and has 11 residues. Here the CDR3 DNA is all that survives: 33 bases in frame from base 1. The germline V gene encodes CDR1 SQVTM and CDR2 ANQGSEA.